This TCR beta chain comes out of a study of blood T cell repertoires in COVID-19 (dated by TCRdb to 2020 to 2022). Some background on the complete study: Samples from collaborators originated in the United States, Italy and Spain and spanned both the acute and convalescent phases of COVID-19. The material from the prospective study consisted of cDNA or gDNA derived from T cells, B-cell-depleted T cells, or PBMCs. The dataset comprised deeply sampled blood TCRbeta repertoires from subjects exposed to, actively infected with, or recovered from COVID-19. The repertoires were released in a freely available public database meant as a resource for research on the immune response to SARS-CoV-2. The samples were drawn from the first 160 participants of the ongoing ImmuneRACE study and from 1,254 subjects provided by 6 global collaborators. A de-identified subject ID, COVID-19 status, age in years and sex were almost always included in the sample metadata. Where available, HLA class I and class II types were taken from metadata supplied by the sample provider and were not determined by assay-based typing. On the study overall, not on this receptor specifically: How much clinical and demographic metadata was included differed by source and by participant, and the metadata was provided uncurated.

Each collaborating institution followed its own protocols to collect whole blood in K2EDTA tubes. For TCRbeta analysis, collaborator samples were shipped as frozen whole blood, as isolated PBMCs, or as DNA extracted from either sample type. As to this clone: It has no known antigen specificity. The junction does not match germline at one end; this may be a read error.

The CDR3 sequence holds 14 residues, the cysteine and phenylalanine included. CDR3 DNA is the only sequence kept; it has 42 bases, read in frame from the first base. Reading the germline V gene gives CDR1 MDHEN and CDR2 SYDVKM. TCRbeta CDR3 regions were amplified from genomic DNA by means of the immunoSEQ Assay, a bias-controlled multiplex PCR. In the paper's pipeline: The number of nucleated cells in each sample was estimated by amplification of reference gene primers within the assay. To quantify the absolute abundance of each unique TCRbeta CDR3 rearrangement, sequence reads were collapsed and filtered. For each sample, productive Simpson clonality was calculated as the square root of Simpson's diversity index across productive rearrangements. Drawn from immuneACCESS, this table holds only the in-frame rearrangements with V and J called that TCRdb kept. Clones are partly lost; checked studies trace under half to an unresolved V gene and leave the rest unexplained. That table gives V, J and clone size, and the DNA gave D and trimming. For this sample the table gives about 190,000 clones, of which roughly nine tenths were detected only once. The ten largest clonotypes hold roughly 2.2% of the sample.

The TCR was taken from a man aged 65 to 79 with active or convalescent COVID-19. The rearrangement joined TRBV28 to TRBJ2-5; too little of a D gene remains to name it. Material for sequencing was peripheral blood. The CDR3 sequence is CASSLWGNQGTQYF. In nucleotides, the sequence is TGTGCCAGCAGTTTATGGGGCAACCAAGGGACCCAGTACTTC.